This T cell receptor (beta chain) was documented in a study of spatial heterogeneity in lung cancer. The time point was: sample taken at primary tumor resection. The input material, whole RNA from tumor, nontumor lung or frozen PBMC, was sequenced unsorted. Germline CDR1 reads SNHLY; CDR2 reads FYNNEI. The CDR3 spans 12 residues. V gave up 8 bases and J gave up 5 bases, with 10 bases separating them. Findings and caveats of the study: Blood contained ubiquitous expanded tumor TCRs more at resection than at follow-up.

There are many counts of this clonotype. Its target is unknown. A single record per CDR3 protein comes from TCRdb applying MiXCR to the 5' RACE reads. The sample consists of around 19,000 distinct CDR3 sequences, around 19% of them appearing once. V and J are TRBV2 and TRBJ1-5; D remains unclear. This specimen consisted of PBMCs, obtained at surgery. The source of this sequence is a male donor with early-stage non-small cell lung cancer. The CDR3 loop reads CASAGGHQPQHF. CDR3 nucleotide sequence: TGTGCCAGCGCAGGTGGGCATCAGCCCCAGCATTTT. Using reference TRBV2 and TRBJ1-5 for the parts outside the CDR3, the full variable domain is EPEVTQTPSHQVTQMGQEVILRCVPISNHLYFYWYRQILGQKVEFLVSFYNNEISEKSEIFDDQFSVERPDGSNFTLKIRSTKLEDSAMYFCASAGGHQPQHFGDGTRLSIL.